Sequencing of this TCR beta chain was carried out in a study of brain T cells in children with intractable seizures. Clones were sequenced by immunoSEQ multiplex PCR, and TCRdb holds only the in-frame ones, with some missing. The data contain around 41,000 clones, about nine tenths of them singletons. Turning to this clone: The antigen is not known.

Study results and caveats: Patients' HCMV serostatus was unknown; virus specificity rests on CDR3 similarity alone. Pre-surgery blood may have been undersampled, hiding some clones.

Sequencing was limited to surgery cases with top T cell transcript signatures in brain tissue. Before surgery, patients took at least one anti-epileptic drug. The TCR sequence derives from a girl aged 2 to 10 with tuberous sclerosis and intractable seizures. This material consisted of peripheral blood, taken at surgery.

In DNA form, the CDR3 reads TGTGCCAGCAGTCCAAATAGCGCTAGCGGGGTTGCCTATCATTACGAGCAGTACTTC. The encoded protein is CASSPNSASGVAYHYEQYF. This rearrangement joins TRBV27 to TRBJ2-7, with 9 bases matching TRBD2. Germline V gene lookup returns CDR1 MNHEY and CDR2 SMNVEV (reference sequence). Trimming took 5 bases from V and 4 from J; bases not matched to a gene: 21. This CDR3 has 19 amino acids.